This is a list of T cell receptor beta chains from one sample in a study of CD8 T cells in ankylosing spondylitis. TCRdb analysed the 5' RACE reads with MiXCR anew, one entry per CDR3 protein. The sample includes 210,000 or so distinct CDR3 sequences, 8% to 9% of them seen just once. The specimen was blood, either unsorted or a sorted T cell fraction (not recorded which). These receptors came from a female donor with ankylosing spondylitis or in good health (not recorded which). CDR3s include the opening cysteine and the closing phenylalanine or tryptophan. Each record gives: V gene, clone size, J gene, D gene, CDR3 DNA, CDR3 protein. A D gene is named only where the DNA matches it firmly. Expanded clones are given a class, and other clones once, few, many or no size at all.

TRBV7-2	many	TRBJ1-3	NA	TGTGCCAGCAGCGCTGCGAGGGGAGGATTCGCAAACACCATATATTTT	CASSAARGGFANTIYF
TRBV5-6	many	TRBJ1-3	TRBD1	TGTGCCAGCAGCTTAGCCGGGACAGGGAAGGGAAACACCATATATTTT	CASSLAGTGKGNTIYF
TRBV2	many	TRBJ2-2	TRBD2	TGTGCCAGCAGTGAAGCCGGCCCTTTAGCGGGAGCGAACGGGGAGCTGTTTTTT	CASSEAGPLAGANGELFF
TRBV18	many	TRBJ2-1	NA	TGTGCCAGCTCACCATTAGGGCCGGACAATGAGCAGTTCTTC	CASSPLGPDNEQFF
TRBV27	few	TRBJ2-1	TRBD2	TGTGCCAGCAGTCGGACGGGACTAGCGGGAGCTGGGCAGTTCTTC	CASSRTGLAGAGQFF
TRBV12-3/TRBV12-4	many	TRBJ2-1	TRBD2	TGTGCCAGCAGTCCGGGACTAGCGGGAGGCCAACTATACAATGAGCAGTTCTTC	CASSPGLAGGQLYNEQFF
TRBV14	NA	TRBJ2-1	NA	TGTGCCAGCAGCCAAGTTACGAGCTCCTACAATGAGCAGTTCTTC	CASSQVTSSYNEQFF
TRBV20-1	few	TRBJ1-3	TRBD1	TGCTGTGCTAGAGTGGGCCCGTGGACAGGGACTGGAAACACCATATATTTT	CCARVGPWTGTGNTIYF
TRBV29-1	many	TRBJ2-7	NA	TGCAGCGTTCAACAGTTATCCTACGAGCAGTACTTC	CSVQQLSYEQYF
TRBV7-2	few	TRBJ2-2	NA	TGTGCCAGCAGCTTAATAGGGGCAGGCGGGGAGCTGTTTTTT	CASSLIGAGGELFF
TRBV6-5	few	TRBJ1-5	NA	TGTGCCAGCAGTTACTCAAGATCAGGGTGGGGCAATCAGCCCCAGCATTTT	CASSYSRSGWGNQPQHF
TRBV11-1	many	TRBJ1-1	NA	TGTGCCAGCAGTGCGACTCCGAGGGGAGGCACCGCGAACACTGAAGCTTTCTTT	CASSATPRGGTANTEAFF
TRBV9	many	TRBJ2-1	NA	TGTGCCAGCAGCGCCCAATCGTACCTACGGGACCCCGGGGGTGAGCAGTTCTTC	CASSAQSYLRDPGGEQFF
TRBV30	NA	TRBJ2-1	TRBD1	TGTGCCTGGAGGTCTGGGACAGGGATTTTTAATGAGCAGTTCTTC	CAWRSGTGIFNEQFF
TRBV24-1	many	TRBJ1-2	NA	TGTGCCACCAGTCTTAACAGGAGACCTTTTGTGTACACCTTC	CATSLNRRPFVYTF
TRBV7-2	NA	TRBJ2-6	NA	TGTGCCAGCAGCTTAGCTTTCTCTGGGGCCAACGTCCTGACTTTC	CASSLAFSGANVLTF
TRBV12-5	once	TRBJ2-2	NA	TGTGCTAGTGGTACCCCCTCCCGACACACTAACACCGGGGAGCTGTTTTTT	CASGTPSRHTNTGELFF
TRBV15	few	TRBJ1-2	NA	TGTGCCACCAGCAGAGAAGGACCTCTTGGCTACACCTTC	CATSREGPLGYTF
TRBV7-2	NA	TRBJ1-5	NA	TGTGCCAGCAGCTGGGGCACCTCAAATCAGCCCCAGCATTTT	CASSWGTSNQPQHF
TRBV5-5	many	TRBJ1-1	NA	TGTGCCAGCAGCTTGTTGAGGGACACTGAAGCTTTCTTT	CASSLLRDTEAFF
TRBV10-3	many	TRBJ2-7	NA	TGTGCCATCAGTGTCTCGGACACCTACGAGCAGTACTTC	CAISVSDTYEQYF
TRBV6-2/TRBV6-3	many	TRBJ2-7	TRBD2	TGTGCCAGCGGCGCTTCGCCGGGACTAGCGGGAGTTGGTACCCCCTACGAGCAGTACTTC	CASGASPGLAGVGTPYEQYF
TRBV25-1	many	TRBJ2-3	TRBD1	TGTGCCAGCAGAGTAATGAGGGGACAGGGCACAGATACGCAGTATTTT	CASRVMRGQGTDTQYF
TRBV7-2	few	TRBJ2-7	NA	TGTGCCAGCAGCTTAAGTGAACTAGCAGGCTCCTACGAGCAGTACTTC	CASSLSELAGSYEQYF
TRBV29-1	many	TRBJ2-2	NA	TGCAGCGTGAGCAGGGGAGGCACCGGGGAGCTGTTTTTT	CSVSRGGTGELFF
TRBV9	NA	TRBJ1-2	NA	TGTGCCAGCAGCGTCACGACAGGACCGTATGGCTACACCTTC	CASSVTTGPYGYTF
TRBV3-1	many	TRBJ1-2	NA	TGTGCCAGCAGCCAAGATCTGGGGGTTGGCTATGGCTACACCTTC	CASSQDLGVGYGYTF
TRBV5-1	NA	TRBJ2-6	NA	TGCGCCAGCAGCCACCAGCGGGCCCCTGGGGCCAACGTCCTGACTTTC	CASSHQRAPGANVLTF
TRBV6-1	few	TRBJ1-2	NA	TGTGCCAGCAGACGGGGGCTGGTTTCGGGCTACACCTTC	CASRRGLVSGYTF
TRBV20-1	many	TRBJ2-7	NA	TGCAGTGCCCTAAGGGACACCTCCTACGAGCAGTACTTC	CSALRDTSYEQYF
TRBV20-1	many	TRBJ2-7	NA	TGCAGTGCTAGATTCTCCTACGAGCAGTACTTC	CSARFSYEQYF
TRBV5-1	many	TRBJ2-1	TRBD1	TGCGCCAGCAGCCGGGGACAGGGGGCGTCGACGTGGGATGAGCAGTTCTTC	CASSRGQGASTWDEQFF
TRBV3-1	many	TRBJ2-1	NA	TGTGCCAGCAGCCAAGTCCCGGGACGCAATGAGCAGTTCTTC	CASSQVPGRNEQFF
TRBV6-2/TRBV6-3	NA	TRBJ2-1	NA	TGTGCCAGCAGTTCTACGGAGTGGGACACTAGGCACGGTGAGCAGTTCTTC	CASSSTEWDTRHGEQFF
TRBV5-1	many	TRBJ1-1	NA	TGCGCCAGCAGCCCGGAAGGGCGGGATGGGCCTGAAGCTTTCTTT	CASSPEGRDGPEAFF
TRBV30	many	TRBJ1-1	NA	TGTGCCTGGAGTGGTAGGGGGAGTACTGAAGCTTTCTTT	CAWSGRGSTEAFF
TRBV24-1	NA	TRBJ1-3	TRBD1	TGTGGCGCCAGTGACTCTCGAGACCGGGACAGGCCTACTAACGCTGGAAACACCATATATTTT	CGASDSRDRDRPTNAGNTIYF